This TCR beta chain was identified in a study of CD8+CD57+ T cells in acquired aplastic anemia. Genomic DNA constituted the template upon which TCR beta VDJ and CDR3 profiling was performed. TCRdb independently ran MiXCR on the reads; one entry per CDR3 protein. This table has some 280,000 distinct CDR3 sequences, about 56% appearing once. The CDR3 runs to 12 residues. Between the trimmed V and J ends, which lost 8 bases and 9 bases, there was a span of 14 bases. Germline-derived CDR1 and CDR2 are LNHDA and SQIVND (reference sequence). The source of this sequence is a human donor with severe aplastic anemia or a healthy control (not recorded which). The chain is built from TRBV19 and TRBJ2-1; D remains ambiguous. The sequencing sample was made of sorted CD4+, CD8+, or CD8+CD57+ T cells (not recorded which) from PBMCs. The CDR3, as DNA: TGTGCCAGTGTTGGCGTGGGAAGTGAGCAGTTCTTC. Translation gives CASVGVGSEQFF.